These 12 T cell receptor beta chains originate from one sample sequenced in a study of neurological immune-mediated disorders. MiXCR, applied by TCRdb to the 5' RACE reads, yields one record per CDR3 protein. The sample records tens of thousands of distinct CDR3 sequences, 3.6% being singletons. Sequences were obtained from PBMCs. The receptors shown here come from a young man with multiple sclerosis.

The genes are TRBV7-3 and TRBJ2-1; 11 bases agree with TRBD2. Germline-derived CDR1 and CDR2 are SGHTA and FQGTGA. The junction had 1 base not matched to a gene; V was cut back by 4 bases and J by 2 bases. The CDR3 spans 15 residues. CDR3 DNA sequence: TGTGCCAGCAGCTATAGCGGGGGGGCCTACAATGAGCAGTTCTTC. It codes for CASSYSGGAYNEQFF.

This clonotype was picked up many times. The rearrangement links TRBV27 to TRBJ1-1, with a possible D match to TRBD1 (5 bases). Trimming took 4 bases from V and 0 from J, leaving 9 bases between them. The V gene's germline CDR1 is MNHEY and CDR2 SMNVEV (reference sequence). This CDR3 contains 14 residues. The CDR3 region is CASSSNRMNTEAFF. The CDR3, as DNA: TGTGCCAGCAGTTCTAACAGGATGAACACTGAAGCTTTCTTT.

This clonotype has ten or more counts. This sequence joins TRBV19 and TRBJ1-1, with 8 bases identical to TRBD1. In germline, CDR1 is LNHDA, CDR2 SQIVND (reference sequence). This CDR3 is built from 15 residues. V dropped 4 bases and J dropped 3; count of bases not matched to a gene: 7. The CDR3 DNA reads TGTGCCAGTAGTACTCGACAGGGGAGGCACACTGAAGCTTTCTTT. Translated, it gives CASSTRQGRHTEAFF.

This clonotype was seen many times. The chain uses TRBV29-1 and TRBJ1-2; D unresolved. The germline V gene has CDR1 SQVTM and CDR2 ANQGSEA. CDR3 length: 13 residues. Deletions cut 0 bases from V and 7 bases from J, with 12 bases between. For the CDR3, the DNA is TGCAGCGTTGAAGAACACATGAGAGGTGGCTACACCTTC. This encodes CSVEEHMRGGYTF. Based on the CDR3 plus reference TRBV29-1 and TRBJ1-2, the full variable domain is SAVISQKPSRDICQRGTSLTIQCQVDSQVTMMFWYRQQPGQSLTLIATANQGSEATYESGFVIDKFPISRPNLTFSTLTVSNMSPEDSSIYLCSVEEHMRGGYTFGSGTRLTVV.

This clonotype was picked up many times. V and J are TRBV6-6 and TRBJ2-5; D is undetermined. The V end lost 0 bases, the J end lost 3 bases, and 2 bases lay between the germline ends. The CDR3 length is 12 residues. Per germline, CDR1 MNHNY and CDR2 SVGAGI (reference sequence). DNA of the CDR3: TGTGCCAGCAGTTACTCGAAAGAGACCCAGTACTTC. This gives the protein CASSYSKETQYF.

This clonotype was observed at least ten times. The chain recombines TRBV12-3 or TRBV12-4 with TRBJ2-5; possibly TRBD2 for D (6 bases). V was pared by 5 bases and J by 5 bases, with 12 bases between. This CDR3 contains 13 residues. CDR3 region: CASSPSAIETQYF. Here the CDR3 DNA reads TGTGCCAGCAGTCCTAGCGCTATTGAGACCCAGTACTTC.

The sample holds many counts of this clonotype. The V gene is TRBV29-1, the J gene TRBJ1-1, with unresolved D. The V and J ends lost 3 bases and 8 bases respectively, with 10 bases between them. The CDR3 loop spans 11 amino acids. Germline CDR1 and CDR2: SQVTM and ANQGSEA. The CDR3 loop reads CSVEGSPEAFF. CDR3 nucleotides: TGCAGCGTTGAGGGAAGTCCAGAAGCTTTCTTT.

This clonotype was found many times. The chain uses TRBV6-2 or TRBV6-3 and TRBJ1-1, with 8 bases identical to TRBD1. The CDR3 runs to 13 residues. V shed 5 bases, J shed 4 bases, and the junction held 3 bases outside the gene matches. Germline V gene data show CDR1 as MNHEY and CDR2 as SVGEGT. The DNA of the CDR3 is TGTGCCAGCAGTCGACAGGGGAGCACTGAAGCTTTCTTT. Translation: CASSRQGSTEAFF.

Ten or more counts support this clonotype. The chain is built from TRBV4-1 and TRBJ2-5; 11 bases line up with TRBD2. This CDR3 has 16 residues. The V and J ends lost 0 bases and 4 bases, in that order; junction bases with no gene match: 4. Germline V gene data show CDR1 as MGHRA and CDR2 as YSYEKL. The CDR3 reads CASSQEPLAGGETQYF. The CDR3 region has the DNA TGCGCCAGCAGCCAAGAGCCTCTAGCGGGGGGAGAGACCCAGTACTTC.

This clonotype was counted at least ten times. V is TRBV3-1 and J is TRBJ1-2; D may be TRBD1 (5 bases). Trimming cost V 1 base and J 0 bases, with 6 bases left between them. CDR3 length: 14 residues. The germline V gene encodes CDR1 LGHDT and CDR2 YNNKEL (reference sequence). CDR3: CASSQGGANYGYTF. DNA of the CDR3: TGTGCCAGCAGCCAAGGGGGCGCTAACTATGGCTACACCTTC.

There are many counts of this clonotype. V gene TRBV6-6 combines with J gene TRBJ2-7, with no clear D. V was clipped by 8 bases and J by 7 bases, with 21 bases between them. The CDR3 contains 14 residues. Per the germline V gene, CDR1 is MNHNY and CDR2 is SVGAGI (reference sequence). In nucleotides, the CDR3 is TGTGCCAGCGGGTCCGGGCCTACCATTTATGAGCAGTACTTC. Translated, it gives CASGSGPTIYEQYF.

This clonotype was observed at least ten times. The chain is built from TRBV14 and TRBJ2-7; weak D call: TRBD1 (6 bases). The CDR3 has 13 residues. The germline CDR1 and CDR2 sequences are SGHDN and FVKESK. The germline V and J ends were trimmed by 8 bases and 4 bases, with 15 bases remaining between them. The CDR3 loop reads CASRDTRRYEQYF. The CDR3, as DNA: TGTGCCAGCCGGGACACCCGAAGGTACGAGCAGTACTTC.